The 11 T cell receptor beta chains in this list originate from one sample, sequenced in a study of cytotoxic CD8 clonotypes in ibrutinib-treated CLL. Only in-frame clones appear in the TCRdb table, and some are missing; sequencing was by immunoSEQ multiplex PCR. Of roughly 97,000 clones in the sample, roughly 80% were seen once. Sequencing used PBMCs, obtained after 12 months of ibrutinib treatment. The receptor set was obtained from a human donor with chronic lymphocytic leukemia.

J is TRBJ2-5 and V is TRBV27, with 11 bases fitting TRBD1. The CDR3 has 15 amino acids. The germline CDR1 and CDR2 sequences are MNHEY and SMNVEV (reference sequence). The V segment lost 4 bases and the J segment 4 bases; nucleotides outside the gene matches: 5. The CDR3 DNA sequence: TGTGCCAGCAGTTCCGGGACAGGGGGGAGAGAGACCCAGTACTTC. Protein: CASSSGTGGRETQYF.

This clone was recorded a few times. Other nucleotide sequences in the sample specify the same CDR3. The chain couples TRBV5-1 to TRBJ1-4; 7 nucleotides line up with TRBD1. Germline loops: CDR1 SGHRS, CDR2 YFSETQ. The CDR3 contains 13 residues. V shed 5 bases and J 3 bases; nucleotides not matched to a gene: 1. The CDR3 loop reads CASRGTANEKLFF. CDR3 nucleotide sequence: TGCGCCAGCAGGGGGACAGCTAATGAAAAACTGTTTTTT.

The chain links TRBV2 to TRBJ1-1, with D unresolved. The CDR3 length is 14 residues. With 4 bases removed from V and 4 bases from J, the gap between germline ends came to 13 bases. The germline V gene has CDR1 SNHLY and CDR2 FYNNEI. The CDR3 protein is CASSGGKGGTEAFF. CDR3 nucleotides: TGTGCCAGCAGTGGAGGGAAGGGCGGCACTGAAGCTTTCTTT.

The V and J genes are TRBV5-1 and TRBJ2-7, with 11 bases fitting TRBD2. This CDR3 comprises 16 residues. Trimming took 3 bases from V and 2 from J; bases not matched to a gene: 7. Germline CDR1 reads SGHRS; CDR2 reads YFSETQ. CDR3 amino acids: CASSYAGTSGTYEQYF. CDR3 in DNA: TGCGCCAGCAGCTACGCCGGGACTAGCGGCACCTACGAGCAGTACTTC.

There are a few counts of this clone. The rearrangement links TRBV18 to TRBJ1-1; 7 bases map to TRBD1. Germline assignment: CDR1 KGHSH and CDR2 LQKENI. The CDR3 length is 13 residues. The ends lost 2 bases at V and 9 bases at J; junction bases unmatched: 6. As DNA, the CDR3 is TGTGCCAGCTCACCAGGTCGGGACAGACAAGCTTTCTTT. This codes for CASSPGRDRQAFF.

This clone was seen only a few times. This chain connects TRBV5-1 to TRBJ1-1; 10 bases agree with TRBD1. CDR3 length equals 15 residues. The J segment lost 4 bases and the V segment lost 2 bases, leaving 5 bases of the junction unmatched. CDR1 is SGHRS and CDR2 is YFSETQ in the germline V gene. CDR3 DNA sequence: TGCGCCAGCAGCTTCTCGACAGGGGGCGGCACTGAAGCTTTCTTT. Encoded protein: CASSFSTGGGTEAFF. Together with reference TRBV5-1 and TRBJ1-1, the CDR3 gives the full variable domain: KAGVTQTPRYLIKTRGQQVTLSCSPISGHRSVSWYQQTPGQGLQFLFEYFSETQRNKGNFPGRFSGRQFSNSRSEMNVSTLELGDSALYLCASSFSTGGGTEAFFGQGTRLTVV.

The gene calls are TRBV27 and TRBJ1-2; TRBD1 agrees at 10 bases. J was trimmed by 7 bases and V by 5 bases; bases with no gene match: 7. Germline lookup yields CDR1 MNHEY and CDR2 SMNVEV (reference sequence). CDR3 length: 14 residues. In nucleotides, the CDR3 is TGTGCCAGCAGTCTGACAGGGGGCAGAGGTGGCTACACCTTC. Its protein product is CASSLTGGRGGYTF.

The V gene is TRBV7-2, the J gene TRBJ2-3; D not certain. Germline values: CDR1 SGHTA, CDR2 FQGNSA. The V end was cut by 5 bases, the J end by 9 bases, with 24 bases between. This CDR3 region has 16 residues. In DNA form, the CDR3 reads TGTGCCAGCAGCCCAGGCGTGTTCGGACGCAGTTTGACGCAGTATTTT. Protein sequence: CASSPGVFGRSLTQYF.

The chain couples TRBV7-6 to TRBJ2-1; D may correspond to TRBD1 or TRBD2 (5 bases each). CDR1 is SGHVS, CDR2 FNYEAQ, per germline. This CDR3 comprises 16 residues. Trimming cost V 2 bases and J 4 bases, with 15 bases left between them. The CDR3 DNA sequence: TGTGCCAGCAGCTTACCAGGGTTTAGCGCTTACAATGAGCAGTTCTTC. Encoded protein: CASSLPGFSAYNEQFF.

The chain recombines TRBV25-1 with TRBJ2-6, with a tentative D call TRBD1 (6 bases). The germline gives CDR1 MGHDK, CDR2 SYGVNS. The ends were cut back, 5 bases at V and 2 bases at J, with 10 bases in the middle. This CDR3 region has 15 residues. The CDR3 reads CASSRTGTGANVLTF. Written as DNA, the CDR3 is TGTGCCAGCAGTAGAACAGGGACTGGGGCCAACGTCCTGACTTTC.

This chain connects TRBV6-4 to TRBJ2-7; tentatively, D is TRBD2 (6 bases). The V gene lost 1 base and the J gene lost 3 bases, with 19 bases spanning the gap. This CDR3 comprises 17 residues. Germline assignment: CDR1 MRHNA and CDR2 SNTAGT. In DNA, the CDR3 is TGTGCCAGCAGTGACTTTTACCCGGGAGCTAGGGACTACGAGCAGTACTTC. Translated, it gives CASSDFYPGARDYEQYF.